This T cell receptor (beta chain) was recovered during a study of beta chain features in type 1 diabetes (dated by TCRdb to the late 2010s). Turning to the overall study: Mean age, gender distribution, total cell number and subset yield were not different between patients and healthy donors. A total of roughly 100 million sorted cells were examined across all samples, and RNA yield correlated strongly with the number of cells per subset. The study compared TCRB repertoires of sorted circulating CD4+ T cell subsets between recently diagnosed type 1 diabetes patients and matched healthy donors. Naive and central memory subsets were obtained from all 30 or so donors, but regulatory and stem cell-like memory subsets were isolated from only 8 patients and about eight healthy donors. Broader findings and caveats from the paper: At VDJ recombination sites, type 1 diabetes patients had fewer insertions and more deleted nucleotides, which implies abnormalities in thymic rearrangement. Shorter templates might have been favored by PCR, but patient and control samples were amplified and corrected together, so both groups would have been affected equally by any skew. Because cDNA was sequenced instead of genomic DNA, activated cells with high expression could be over-represented, although the groups did not differ in activation or CD3 levels. Because small numbers of individuals were included in the HLA sub-analyses, any influence of HLA type on TCRB rearrangement was left unresolved. A moderate but significant shortening of TCRB CDR3 length was observed in type 1 diabetes patients in all four CD4+ subsets. Naive, central memory and regulatory TCRB repertoires appeared more similar among patients than among healthy donors.

All of the isolated RNA was reverse transcribed with the High Capacity cDNA Reverse Transcription Kit, so expressed TCRB transcripts were sequenced. Deep immunoSEQ sequencing was applied to naive, central memory and regulatory T cell samples, giving an average of roughly 3.5 million total reads per sample. Sorted cells were lysed in RLT buffer, and RNA was extracted using DNase-treated RNeasy Micro or Mini kits according to cell number. Each cell subset was processed on its own to prevent cross-contamination, while patient and healthy donor samples were processed together. TCRB sequences were amplified from cDNA with the immunoSEQ multiplex PCR, producing 87-bp fragments spanning the CDR3 region. Amplicons were sequenced on the Illumina HiSeq platform. As for how the authors treated the data: Synthetic template baselines were used to correct PCR bias computationally, reads within Hamming distance 2 were collapsed, and singletons that could not be merged were discarded. Reads were aligned to IMGT to assign V, D and J genes, CDR3 length, and insertions or deletions at six rearrangement sites. Within each subset, clonotype counts were normalized to sorted cell number, and only after that were true diversity and Gini coefficients computed with the tcR R package. Repertoire sharing was quantified using the overlap coefficient calculated on TCRB nucleotide sequences. The clones in this table, taken by TCRdb from immuneACCESS, are in-frame only. Not every clone is retained; where verified, under half of the shortfall comes from an unresolved V gene, and the cause of the rest is unknown. For V, J and clone size, that table is used; D and trimming come from the DNA. The table for this sample lists around 320,000 clones; 14% of them were counted only once. About 6.6% of the sample is taken by the ten largest.

The CDR3 runs 14 residues from the cysteine to the phenylalanine. Only the CDR3 part of the read is kept: 42 bases, read in frame from the first base. The germline V end is reduced by 9 bases and the J end by 3 bases; junction bases left unmatched: 7. CDR1 and CDR2 are read off the germline V gene as ENHRY and SYGVKD. As for this clone: Its antigen is still unknown. No base-level quality is on record; no much larger clone is a single base apart.

A single peripheral blood draw of approximately 0.11 L on average was collected from each donor into heparinised tubes. Naive, central memory, regulatory and stem cell-like memory CD4+ T cells were sorted on a BD FACSAria II using a panel including CD45RO, CCR7, CD25, CD127, CD95 and CD27. Purity was above 95% for every sorted population. PBMCs were separated immediately by Lymphoprep density gradient centrifugation and were stained directly, without being cultured. Samples were stained and sorted in pairs, with one healthy donor and one patient per experiment, so that batch effects were minimized.

The sample consisted of central memory CD4+ T cells from blood. The chain uses TRBV10-3 and TRBJ2-5, with TRBD1 identical over 10 junction bases. This sequence originates from a man aged 30 to 39 in good health. This receptor has the CDR3 CAIRPGTGEETQYF. The DNA sequence is given as TGTGCCATTCGACCTGGGACAGGGGAAGAGACCCAGTACTTC.